This T cell receptor (beta chain) was captured by sequencing in a study of breast tumors, draining lymph nodes, adjacent tissues. Overall study findings and caveats: Data only fit, rather than demonstrated, lymph node origin of most tumor T cells. Tumor repertoires ranked between lymph nodes and nontumor tissue in diversity, with V and J gene preferences. Tumor and nontumor repertoires were significantly more similar in luminal-like than in basal-like breast cancer. Most tumor T cells seemingly derive from lymph node, then expand in tumor.

Axillary draining lymph nodes of breast cancer patients supplied the node samples. The CDR3 consists of 14 residues. Unmatched junction bases numbered 6, after V lost 5 bases and J lost 7 bases. Per the germline V gene, CDR1 is SGHTA and CDR2 is FQGNSA. One entry per CDR3 protein, called by TCRdb with MiXCR from the multiplex PCR reads. The sample holds around 140,000 distinct CDR3 sequences, about a fifth seen once. This clonotype has at least ten counts. Its antigen is not known. The rearrangement joins TRBV7-2 to TRBJ2-1; 9 nucleotides line up with TRBD1. The sequence was collected from a female donor with breast cancer. Some clones in this sample may be carry-over from other donors' samples. Sequenced: axillary lymph node tissue. The CDR3 reads CASSKGQGVNEQFF. Here the CDR3 DNA reads TGTGCCAGCAGCAAGGGACAGGGAGTAAATGAGCAGTTCTTC.